The 2 T cell receptor beta chains below all came from one sample that was sequenced in a study of blood T cell repertoires in COVID-19. Data came from immunoSEQ multiplex PCR; TCRdb stores just in-frame clones and leaves some out. This table has some 70,000 clones, around 89% appearing once. The specimen was peripheral blood. These receptors all come from a man in his sixties with acute or convalescent COVID-19.

This clone was detected a few times. V usage is TRBV6-5 and J usage is TRBJ1-2; 11 nucleotides agree with TRBD1. The CDR3 has 15 amino acids. With V trimmed by 4 bases and J by 2 bases, 3 bases remained unmatched. Germline CDR1 reads MNHEY; CDR2 reads SVGAGI. The CDR3 loop reads CASSFGQGANYGYTF. The CDR3 nucleotides read TGTGCCAGCAGTTTTGGACAGGGGGCCAACTATGGCTACACCTTC.

The chain recombines TRBV25-1 with TRBJ2-3; 7 nucleotides line up with TRBD1. J was trimmed by 4 bases and V by 0 bases; bases with no gene match: 7. Germline CDR1 is MGHDK and CDR2 is SYGVNS. CDR3 length equals 16 residues. The CDR3 DNA follows: TGTGCCAGCAGTGAATATTGGCAGGGGGATGCAGATACGCAGTATTTT. Its translation is CASSEYWQGDADTQYF.